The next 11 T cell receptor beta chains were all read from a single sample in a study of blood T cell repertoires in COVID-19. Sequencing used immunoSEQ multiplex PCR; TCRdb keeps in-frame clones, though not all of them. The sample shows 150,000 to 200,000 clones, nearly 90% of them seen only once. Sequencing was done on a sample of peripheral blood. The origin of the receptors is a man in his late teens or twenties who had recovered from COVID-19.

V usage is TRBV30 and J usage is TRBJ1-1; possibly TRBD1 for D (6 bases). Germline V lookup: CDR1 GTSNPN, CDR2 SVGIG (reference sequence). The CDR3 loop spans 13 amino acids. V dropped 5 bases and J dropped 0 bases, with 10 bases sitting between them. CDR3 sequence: CAWRDNMNTEAFF. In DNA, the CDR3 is TGTGCCTGGCGGGACAACATGAACACTGAAGCTTTCTTT. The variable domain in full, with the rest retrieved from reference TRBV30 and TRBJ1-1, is SQTIHQWPATLVQPVGSPLSLECTVEGTSNPNLYWYRQAAGRGLQLLFYSVGIGQISSEVPQNLSASRPQDRQFILSSKKLLLSDSGFYLCAWRDNMNTEAFFGQGTRLTVV.

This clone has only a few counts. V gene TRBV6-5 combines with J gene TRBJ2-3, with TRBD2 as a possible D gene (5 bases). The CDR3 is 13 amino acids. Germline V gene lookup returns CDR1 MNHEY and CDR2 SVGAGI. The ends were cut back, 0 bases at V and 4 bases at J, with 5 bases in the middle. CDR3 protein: CASSYSEADTQYF. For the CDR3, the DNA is TGTGCCAGCAGTTACTCGGAGGCAGATACGCAGTATTTT.

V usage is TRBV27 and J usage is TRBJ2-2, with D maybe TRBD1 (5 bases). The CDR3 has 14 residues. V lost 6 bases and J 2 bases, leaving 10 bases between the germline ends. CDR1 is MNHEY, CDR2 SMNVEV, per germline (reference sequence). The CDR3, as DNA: TGTGCCAGCAGACACGACAGAAACACCGGGGAGCTGTTTTTT. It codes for CASRHDRNTGELFF.

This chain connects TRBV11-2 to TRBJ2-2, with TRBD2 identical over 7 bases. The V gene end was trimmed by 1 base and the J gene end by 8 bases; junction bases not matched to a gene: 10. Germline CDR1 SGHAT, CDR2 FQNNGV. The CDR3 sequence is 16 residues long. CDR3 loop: CASSLGSSGTGGELFF. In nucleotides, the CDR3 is TGTGCCAGCAGCTTAGGATCTAGCGGTACAGGTGGGGAGCTGTTTTTT.

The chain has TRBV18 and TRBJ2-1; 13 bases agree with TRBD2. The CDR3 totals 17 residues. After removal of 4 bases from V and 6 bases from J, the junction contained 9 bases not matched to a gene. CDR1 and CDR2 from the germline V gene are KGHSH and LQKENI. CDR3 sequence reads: CASSRTSGSFGGNEQFF. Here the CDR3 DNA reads TGTGCCAGCTCACGGACTAGCGGGAGTTTCGGTGGCAATGAGCAGTTCTTC.

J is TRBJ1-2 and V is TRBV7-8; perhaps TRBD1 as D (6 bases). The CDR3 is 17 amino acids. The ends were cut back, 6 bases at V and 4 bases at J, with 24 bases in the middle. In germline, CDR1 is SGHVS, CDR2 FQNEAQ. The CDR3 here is CASSYQMLGGPIYGYTF. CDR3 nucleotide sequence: TGTGCCAGCAGTTATCAAATGTTGGGGGGGCCGATCTATGGCTACACCTTC.

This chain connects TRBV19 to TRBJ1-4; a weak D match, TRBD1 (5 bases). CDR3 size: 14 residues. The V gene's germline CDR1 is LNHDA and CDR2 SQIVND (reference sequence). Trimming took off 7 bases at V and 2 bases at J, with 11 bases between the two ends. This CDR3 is CASTDGGTNEKLFF. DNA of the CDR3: TGTGCCAGTACCGATGGGGGGACTAATGAAAAACTGTTTTTT. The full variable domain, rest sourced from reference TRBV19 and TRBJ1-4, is DGGITQSPKYLFRKEGQNVTLSCEQNLNHDAMYWYRQDPGQGLRLIYYSQIVNDFQKGDIAEGYSVSREKKESFPLTVTSAQKNPTAFYLCASTDGGTNEKLFFGSGTQLSVL.

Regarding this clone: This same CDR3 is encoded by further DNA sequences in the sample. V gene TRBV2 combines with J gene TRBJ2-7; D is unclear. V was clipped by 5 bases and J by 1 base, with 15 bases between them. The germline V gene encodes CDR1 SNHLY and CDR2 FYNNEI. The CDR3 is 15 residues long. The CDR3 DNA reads TGTGCCAGCAGTTCCCCTTTTGTTTTGTCCTACGAGCAGTACTTC. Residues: CASSSPFVLSYEQYF.

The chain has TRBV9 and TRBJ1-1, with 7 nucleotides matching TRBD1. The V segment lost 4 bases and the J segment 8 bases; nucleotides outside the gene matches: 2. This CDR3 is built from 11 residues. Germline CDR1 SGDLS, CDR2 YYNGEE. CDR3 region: CASSSGGEAFF. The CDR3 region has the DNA TGTGCCAGCAGCTCAGGGGGAGAAGCTTTCTTT.

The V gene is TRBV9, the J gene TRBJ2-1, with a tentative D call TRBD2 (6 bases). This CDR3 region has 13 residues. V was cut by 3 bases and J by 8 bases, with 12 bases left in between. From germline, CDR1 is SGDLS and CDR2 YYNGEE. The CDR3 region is CASSDNTGDEQFF. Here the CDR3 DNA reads TGTGCCAGCAGCGACAACACGGGGGATGAGCAGTTCTTC.

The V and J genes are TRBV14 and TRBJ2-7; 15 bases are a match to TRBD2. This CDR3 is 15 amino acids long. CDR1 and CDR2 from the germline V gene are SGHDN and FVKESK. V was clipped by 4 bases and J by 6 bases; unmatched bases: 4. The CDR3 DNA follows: TGTGCCAGCAGCCGCCTGGGACTAGCGGGAGGCGAGCAGTACTTC. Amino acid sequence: CASSRLGLAGGEQYF.